The 5 T cell receptor beta chains below come from one sample, sequenced in a study of CD8 T cells in Susac syndrome. An input of about 0.5 to 1 ug of RNA was subjected to reverse transcription using random hexamers. Each CDR3 protein gets one entry after TCRdb re-called the immunoSEQ multiplex PCR reads with MiXCR. Among some 200,000 distinct CDR3 sequences, over 85% were seen once, and the ten largest hold less than 0.12%. Sequenced input: CD4+ T cells from PBMCs. These receptors were obtained from a human donor in good health.

CDR3 residues: CSAKTGTSGSYNEQFF. Written as DNA, the CDR3 is TGCAGTGCGAAAACAGGGACTAGCGGCTCCTACAATGAGCAGTTCTTC. The V and J genes are TRBV20-1 and TRBJ2-1; 11 bases match TRBD2. This CDR3 has 16 amino acids. V lost 6 bases to trimming and J lost 0 bases; unmatched junction nucleotides: 7. CDR1 DFQATT and CDR2 SNEGSKA come from the germline V gene (reference sequence).

This clonotype has a single count. The chain recombines TRBV29-1 with TRBJ2-7; unclear D gene. The CDR3 has 13 amino acids. From germline, CDR1 is SQVTM and CDR2 ANQGSEA. V lost 4 bases to trimming and J lost 1 base, with 11 bases between them. The CDR3: CSVVLRASYEQYF. The DNA of the CDR3 is TGCAGCGTTGTTTTAAGGGCTTCCTACGAGCAGTACTTC.

This sequence joins TRBV4-2 and TRBJ2-1; 8 bases line up with TRBD1. Losses at the gene ends were 4 bases for V and 6 bases for J; bases not matched to a gene: 5. CDR1 is LGHNA, CDR2 YNFKEQ, per germline. The CDR3 loop spans 14 amino acids. CDR3 nucleotides: TGTGCCAGCAGCCTTCAGGACAGGGTCAATGAGCAGTTCTTC. It is translated as CASSLQDRVNEQFF.

The chain carries TRBV9 and TRBJ2-7, with TRBD2 matching 8 bases. Per the germline V gene, CDR1 is SGDLS and CDR2 is YYNGEE. The CDR3 is made up of 15 amino acids. V dropped 3 bases and J dropped 0; count of bases not matched to a gene: 5. The CDR3 loop is CASSAGTSLSYEQYF. Here the CDR3 DNA reads TGTGCCAGCAGCGCCGGGACTAGTCTCTCCTACGAGCAGTACTTC.

This rearrangement joins TRBV20-1 to TRBJ1-2; D call uncertain. The CDR3 contains 12 residues. V shed 3 bases and J shed 1 base, with 6 bases lying between them. Looked up from germline, CDR1 is DFQATT and CDR2 is SNEGSKA (reference sequence). Here the CDR3 DNA reads TGCAGTGCTAGGCTAGTTAACTATGGCTACACCTTC. Amino acids: CSARLVNYGYTF.